The rows below give T cell receptor beta chains drawn from one sample of a study of T cells in Graves' hyperthyroidism and ophthalmopathy. MiXCR was run by TCRdb on the multiplex PCR reads, yielding one entry per CDR3 protein. The sample records hundreds of thousands of distinct CDR3 sequences, over 40% being singletons. Sequencing was carried out using peripheral blood or thyroid tissue (not recorded which). Receptors originate from an adult man with Graves' disease, either hyperthyroidism or ophthalmopathy (not recorded which). Both conserved end residues are part of each CDR3. D genes are given only for firm matches. Clone sizes are given selectively: once, few, many, or a class where the clone is expanded.

d_gene: TRBD1; abundance: .; v_gene: TRBV20-1; j_gene: TRBJ1-5; CDR3aa: CSASNRGLPNSNQPQHF; CDR3nt: TGCAGTGCTAGTAACAGGGGGCTCCCCAATAGCAATCAGCCCCAGCATTTT
d_gene: TRBD1; abundance: once; v_gene: TRBV20-1; j_gene: TRBJ1-4; CDR3aa: CSASFPTGGTNEKLLF; CDR3nt: TGCAGTGCTAGTTTCCCGACAGGGGGAACTAATGAAAAACTGCTTTTT
d_gene: .; abundance: .; v_gene: TRBV24-1; j_gene: TRBJ1-2; CDR3aa: CATSTVQGPNYGYTF; CDR3nt: TGTGCCACCAGTACCGTACAGGGCCCTAACTATGGCTACACCTTC
d_gene: TRBD1; abundance: .; v_gene: TRBV12-3/TRBV12-4; j_gene: TRBJ2-5; CDR3aa: CASSSRDRGKETQYF; CDR3nt: TGTGCCAGCAGTTCCCGGGACAGGGGGAAAGAGACCCAGTACTTC
d_gene: TRBD2; abundance: many; v_gene: TRBV6-5; j_gene: TRBJ2-7; CDR3aa: CASRLAGQSYEQYF; CDR3nt: TGTGCCAGCAGATTAGCGGGTCAATCCTACGAGCAGTACTTC
d_gene: TRBD1; abundance: many; v_gene: TRBV10-3; j_gene: TRBJ1-6; CDR3aa: CAISESATGSSPLHF; CDR3nt: TGTGCCATCAGTGAGTCCGCGACAGGGAGTTCACCCCTCCACTTT
d_gene: TRBD1; abundance: many; v_gene: TRBV7-9; j_gene: TRBJ1-6; CDR3aa: CASSLGGRGSDSPLHF; CDR3nt: TGTGCCAGCAGCTTAGGGGGCAGGGGGTCTGATTCACCCCTCCACTTT
d_gene: TRBD1; abundance: few; v_gene: TRBV6-5; j_gene: TRBJ1-3; CDR3aa: CASSHAGGLSGNTIYF; CDR3nt: TGTGCCAGCAGTCACGCAGGGGGCCTGTCAGGAAACACCATATATTTT
d_gene: .; abundance: many; v_gene: TRBV2; j_gene: TRBJ1-5; CDR3aa: CASSEEGRGRNQPQHF; CDR3nt: TGTGCCAGCAGTGAAGAAGGCAGGGGTAGGAATCAGCCCCAGCATTTT
d_gene: .; abundance: .; v_gene: TRBV19; j_gene: TRBJ1-5; CDR3aa: CVSSITGGAPNQPQHF; CDR3nt: TGTGTCAGTAGTATAACCGGTGGGGCCCCTAATCAGCCCCAGCATTTT
d_gene: .; abundance: many; v_gene: TRBV7-2; j_gene: TRBJ1-1; CDR3aa: CASSLGKMNTEAFF; CDR3nt: TGTGCCAGCAGCTTAGGGAAGATGAACACTGAAGCTTTCTTT
d_gene: .; abundance: .; v_gene: TRBV2; j_gene: TRBJ1-1; CDR3aa: CSSSLAGNTEAFF; CDR3nt: TGTTCCAGCAGCCTGGCAGGGAACACTGAAGCTTTCTTT
d_gene: .; abundance: few; v_gene: TRBV10-3; j_gene: TRBJ1-1; CDR3aa: CAISDRSNEAFF; CDR3nt: TGTGCCATCAGTGACAGGTCTAATGAAGCTTTCTTT
d_gene: TRBD1; abundance: .; v_gene: TRBV20-1; j_gene: TRBJ1-1; CDR3aa: CSGETGALDTEAFF; CDR3nt: TGCAGTGGTGAGACAGGGGCGCTTGACACTGAAGCTTTCTTT
d_gene: .; abundance: few; v_gene: TRBV7-9; j_gene: TRBJ1-1; CDR3aa: CASSLVGFEYTEAFF; CDR3nt: TGTGCCAGCAGCTTAGTGGGATTCGAGTACACTGAAGCTTTCTTT
d_gene: TRBD2; abundance: .; v_gene: TRBV5-4; j_gene: TRBJ2-7; CDR3aa: CASSSPAGDYEQYF; CDR3nt: TGTGCCAGCAGTTCTCCAGCGGGGGACTACGAGCAGTACTTC
d_gene: .; abundance: .; v_gene: TRBV19; j_gene: TRBJ1-3; CDR3aa: CASSEHSSGNTIYF; CDR3nt: TGTGCCAGTAGCGAACACAGCTCTGGAAACACCATATATTTT
d_gene: TRBD1; abundance: .; v_gene: TRBV25-1; j_gene: TRBJ2-7; CDR3aa: CASSPLTTGTSEYF; CDR3nt: TGTGCCAGCAGCCCATTAACGACAGGGACATCCGAGTACTTC
d_gene: .; abundance: few; v_gene: TRBV7-8; j_gene: TRBJ2-7; CDR3aa: CASTSSPPGEQYF; CDR3nt: TGTGCCAGCACCTCCAGCCCCCCGGGAGAGCAGTACTTC
d_gene: TRBD1; abundance: .; v_gene: TRBV20-1; j_gene: TRBJ1-3; CDR3aa: CSASKETGWNTIYF; CDR3nt: TGCAGTGCTAGTAAGGAGACAGGGTGGAACACCATATATTTT
d_gene: TRBD1; abundance: few; v_gene: TRBV10-3; j_gene: TRBJ1-2; CDR3aa: CAISADRGNYGYTF; CDR3nt: TGTGCCATCAGTGCTGACAGGGGGAACTATGGCTACACCTTC
d_gene: .; abundance: many; v_gene: TRBV10-3; j_gene: TRBJ1-1; CDR3aa: CAIRGFGTTNTEAFF; CDR3nt: TGTGCCATCCGGGGGTTCGGGACGACGAACACTGAAGCTTTCTTT
d_gene: .; abundance: .; v_gene: TRBV11-2; j_gene: TRBJ1-3; CDR3aa: CASSLSWEGRAGNTIYF; CDR3nt: TGTGCCAGCAGCTTATCATGGGAAGGTCGAGCTGGAAACACCATATATTTT
d_gene: TRBD1; abundance: few; v_gene: TRBV12-3/TRBV12-4; j_gene: TRBJ2-5; CDR3aa: CASSPGDRGQHEETQYF; CDR3nt: TGTGCCAGCAGCCCCGGGGACAGGGGCCAACATGAAGAGACCCAGTACTTC
d_gene: TRBD1; abundance: once; v_gene: TRBV7-2; j_gene: TRBJ1-5; CDR3aa: CASSTGQGVRNQPQHF; CDR3nt: TGTGCCAGCAGCACCGGACAGGGGGTCCGCAATCAGCCCCAGCATTTT
d_gene: .; abundance: many; v_gene: TRBV24-1; j_gene: TRBJ2-5; CDR3aa: CATSDSGNQETQYF; CDR3nt: TGTGCCACCAGTGATTCCGGAAACCAAGAGACCCAGTACTTC
d_gene: TRBD1; abundance: .; v_gene: TRBV12-3/TRBV12-4; j_gene: TRBJ1-3; CDR3aa: CASRTQGAAGNTIYF; CDR3nt: TGTGCCAGCAGAACTCAGGGGGCGGCTGGAAACACCATATATTTT
d_gene: TRBD1; abundance: many; v_gene: TRBV7-9; j_gene: TRBJ2-7; CDR3aa: CASSSTGGYEQYF; CDR3nt: TGTGCCAGCAGTTCGACAGGGGGCTACGAGCAGTACTTC
d_gene: TRBD1; abundance: .; v_gene: TRBV7-9; j_gene: TRBJ1-2; CDR3aa: CASSRPGQGTNGYTF; CDR3nt: TGTGCCAGCAGTCGTCCGGGACAGGGGACCAATGGCTACACCTTC
d_gene: TRBD2; abundance: many; v_gene: TRBV29-1; j_gene: TRBJ2-7; CDR3aa: CSVEDRTSGTYEQYF; CDR3nt: TGCAGCGTTGAAGATCGAACTAGCGGGACCTACGAGCAGTACTTC
d_gene: TRBD1; abundance: many; v_gene: TRBV5-1; j_gene: TRBJ2-6; CDR3aa: CASSLTGGSGANVLTF; CDR3nt: TGCGCCAGCAGCTTGACAGGGGGCTCTGGGGCCAACGTCCTGACTTTC
d_gene: .; abundance: .; v_gene: TRBV20-1; j_gene: TRBJ1-5; CDR3aa: CSASRKGQPQHF; CDR3nt: TGCAGTGCTAGCCGAAAGGGTCAGCCCCAGCATTTT
d_gene: .; abundance: .; v_gene: TRBV5-1; j_gene: TRBJ1-1; CDR3aa: CASSFGGRTEAFF; CDR3nt: TGCGCCAGCAGCTTCGGGGGGCGGACTGAAGCTTTCTTT
d_gene: .; abundance: .; v_gene: TRBV29-1; j_gene: TRBJ1-5; CDR3aa: CSVVYARGQPQHF; CDR3nt: TGCAGCGTGGTTTATGCGAGAGGCCAGCCCCAGCATTTT
d_gene: .; abundance: .; v_gene: TRBV2; j_gene: TRBJ1-6; CDR3aa: CASSEGVSPLHF; CDR3nt: TGTGCCAGCAGTGAAGGGGTCTCACCCCTCCACTTT
d_gene: .; abundance: .; v_gene: TRBV2; j_gene: TRBJ1-1; CDR3aa: CASSLRGGMNTEAFF; CDR3nt: TGTGCCAGCAGTTTACGTGGGGGGATGAACACTGAAGCTTTCTTT
d_gene: TRBD1; abundance: many; v_gene: TRBV2; j_gene: TRBJ1-5; CDR3aa: CASSPQGATQPQHF; CDR3nt: TGTGCCAGCAGTCCCCAGGGGGCCACTCAGCCCCAGCATTTT
d_gene: .; abundance: few; v_gene: TRBV20-1; j_gene: TRBJ2-7; CDR3aa: CSAREDLSSYEQYF; CDR3nt: TGCAGTGCTAGAGAGGACTTGAGCTCCTACGAGCAGTACTTC
d_gene: .; abundance: .; v_gene: TRBV29-1; j_gene: TRBJ1-2; CDR3aa: CSVEISLRHGYTF; CDR3nt: TGCAGCGTTGAGATTAGCTTAAGGCATGGCTACACCTTC
d_gene: .; abundance: .; v_gene: TRBV7-2; j_gene: TRBJ2-7; CDR3aa: CASSSNGDYEQYF; CDR3nt: TGTGCCAGCAGCTCCAACGGGGACTACGAGCAGTACTTC
d_gene: TRBD2; abundance: .; v_gene: TRBV7-2; j_gene: TRBJ2-7; CDR3aa: CASTPGLYTMEQYF; CDR3nt: TGTGCCAGCACCCCGGGACTATATACGATGGAGCAGTACTTC